This T cell receptor beta chain comes out of a study of CD8 T cells in ankylosing spondylitis. V gave up 3 bases and J gave up 4 bases; unmatched junction bases: 3. There are 14 residues in the CDR3. TCRdb recomputed calls from the 5' RACE reads with MiXCR, one row per CDR3 protein. The table has roughly 91,000 distinct CDR3 sequences, roughly 8.3% seen once. This clonotype was counted ten times or more. The origin of this receptor is a male donor with ankylosing spondylitis or in good health (not recorded which). The chain uses TRBV5-7 and TRBJ1-4, with 7 bases matching TRBD1. TRBV5-7 counts as an open reading frame of uncertain function. The material sequenced was blood, either unsorted or a sorted T cell fraction (not recorded which). CDR3 DNA: TGTGCCAGCAGCTCCGGGACAGATAATGAAAAACTGTTTTTT. Its translation is CASSSGTDNEKLFF.